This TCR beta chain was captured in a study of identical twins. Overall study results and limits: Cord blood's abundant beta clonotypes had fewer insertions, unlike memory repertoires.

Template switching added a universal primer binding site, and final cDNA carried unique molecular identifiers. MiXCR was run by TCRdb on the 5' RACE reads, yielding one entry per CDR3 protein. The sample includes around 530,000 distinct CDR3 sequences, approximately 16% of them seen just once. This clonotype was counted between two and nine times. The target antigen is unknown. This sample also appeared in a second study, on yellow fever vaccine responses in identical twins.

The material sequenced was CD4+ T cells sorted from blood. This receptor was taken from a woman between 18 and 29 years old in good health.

The CDR3 bases are TGTGCCACAAGTGGGCACGCGGTCAATCAGCCCCAGCATTTT. It yields the protein CATSGHAVNQPQHF. J is TRBJ1-5 and V is TRBV15; no clear D gene. V lost 9 bases and J lost 3, with 15 bases in between. The CDR3 is made up of 14 amino acids. CDR1 is LNHNV, CDR2 YYDKDF, per germline (reference sequence).